This T cell receptor beta chain stems from a study of T cell responses to AZD1222 COVID-19 vaccine. General study results and limits: Recipients of two AZD1222 doses showed rising Spike-specific TCR breadth and depth. Close to half of spike-specific TCRs reportedly recognize unmutated variant regions. In all cases, repertoires were sampled only after the peak T cell response. Most donors were white British, females outnumbered males, and clonal diversity was possibly underestimated.

Turning to this clone: Its antigen is undetermined.

The assay was immunoSEQ multiplex PCR, and TCRdb's table has in-frame clones only and misses some. This table has about 150,000 clones, approximately 90% appearing once. Germline values: CDR1 LGHDT, CDR2 YNNKEL (reference sequence). V lost 4 bases to trimming and J lost 6 bases; unmatched junction nucleotides: 0. The length of the CDR3 is 13 residues. The sequencing here drew on peripheral blood, taken 28 days after the second AZD1222 dose. This clonotype originated in an adult who received the AZD1222 COVID-19 vaccine. V gene TRBV3-1 (or the pseudogene TRBV3-2) combines with J gene TRBJ1-5, with TRBD1 matching 10 bases. CDR3 DNA: TGTGCCAGCAGCCGGGACAGGGGTCAGCCCCAGCATTTT. It yields the protein CASSRDRGQPQHF.